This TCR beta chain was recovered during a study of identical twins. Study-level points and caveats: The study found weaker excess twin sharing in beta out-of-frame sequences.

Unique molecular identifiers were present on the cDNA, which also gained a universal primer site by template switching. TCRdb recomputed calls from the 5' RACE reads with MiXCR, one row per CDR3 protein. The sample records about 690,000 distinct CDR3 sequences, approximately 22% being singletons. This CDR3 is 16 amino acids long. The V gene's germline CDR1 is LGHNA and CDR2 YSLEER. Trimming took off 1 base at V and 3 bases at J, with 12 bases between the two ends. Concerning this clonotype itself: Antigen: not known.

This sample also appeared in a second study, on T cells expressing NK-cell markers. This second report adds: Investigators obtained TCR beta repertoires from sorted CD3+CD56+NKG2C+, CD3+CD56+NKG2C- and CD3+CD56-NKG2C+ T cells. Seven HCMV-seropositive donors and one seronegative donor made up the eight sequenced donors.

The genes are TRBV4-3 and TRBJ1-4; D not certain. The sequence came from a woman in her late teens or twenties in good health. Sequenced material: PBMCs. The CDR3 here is CASSQGSGRANEKLFF. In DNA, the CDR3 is TGCGCCAGCAGCCAAGGGAGCGGGAGGGCTAATGAAAAACTGTTTTTT.